A single TCR beta chain is shown here with its context. The sample originates from a study of regulatory T cells in long-lasting Graves disease. Trimming pared 3 bases from V and 0 bases from J, leaving 11 bases between. The CDR3 has 15 amino acids. Germline CDR1 is LNHDA and CDR2 is SQIVND (reference sequence). Arm-PCR with iRepertoire HTBI primers amplified the CDR3 regions for these TCR beta libraries. TCRdb ran MiXCR on the multiplex PCR reads and lists one entry per CDR3 protein. The table lists about 470,000 distinct CDR3 sequences, about 16% of them singletons. Noted time point: newly diagnosed GD, antithyroid drugs for less than 3 months. PBMC-extracted RNA yielded the TCR library. These data were also filed under a second study, of T cells in Graves' hyperthyroidism and ophthalmopathy. That study adds: With the HTBI primer set, the TCR CDR3 went through a first round of RT-PCR. A 13 V-J signature model discriminated ophthalmopathy versus stable hyperthyroidism.

This receptor was taken from a woman aged 25 to 39 with Graves disease. The chain is built from TRBV19 and TRBJ1-1; D perhaps matches TRBD1 (6 bases). Sequenced material: peripheral blood mononuclear cells (PBMCs), taken at new diagnosis, from a patient treated with antithyroid drugs. The DNA for the CDR3 is TGTGCCAGTAGTATCCGGACAGTAGTGAACACTGAAGCTTTCTTT. Protein: CASSIRTVVNTEAFF. The full variable domain, with the rest looked up from reference TRBV19 and TRBJ1-1, is DGGITQSPKYLFRKEGQNVTLSCEQNLNHDAMYWYRQDPGQGLRLIYYSQIVNDFQKGDIAEGYSVSREKKESFPLTVTSAQKNPTAFYLCASSIRTVVNTEAFFGQGTRLTVV.